Below are 17 T cell receptor beta chains sequenced from a single sample in a study of cytomegalovirus exposure and HLA in healthy donors. The PCR was carried out with 60 Vbeta primers and 13 Jbeta primers. Here immunoSEQ multiplex PCR was the method, and the copy in TCRdb shows in-frame clones only, minus some. In all, the sample yields 25,000 to 40,000 clones. The sample taken for sequencing was PBMCs. The source of these receptors is a female donor in good health and CMV-seronegative.

This chain connects TRBV27 to TRBJ1-4; maybe TRBD1 (6 bases). V dropped 6 bases and J dropped 6 bases, with 11 bases sitting between them. The CDR3 length is 13 residues. The germline V gene has CDR1 MNHEY and CDR2 SMNVEV (reference sequence). The CDR3 DNA reads as TGTGCCAGCAGGACAGGCGAATATGAAAAACTGTTTTTT. It is translated as CASRTGEYEKLFF.

This rearrangement joins TRBV11-2 to TRBJ2-7, with unresolved D. V was shortened by 1 base and J by 2 bases, with 6 bases between the two germline ends. CDR3 length: 13 amino acids. Germline lookup yields CDR1 SGHAT and CDR2 FQNNGV. CDR3 DNA: TGTGCCAGCAGCTTAGCCCCCGCCTACGAGCAGTACTTC. It specifies CASSLAPAYEQYF.

The chain recombines TRBV7-8 with TRBJ1-5; 9 bases agree with TRBD1. V lost 5 bases to trimming and J lost 5 bases; unmatched junction nucleotides: 7. CDR1 is SGHVS and CDR2 is FQNEAQ in the germline V gene. The CDR3 runs to 15 residues. The CDR3 here is CASSIDRGFYQPQHF. CDR3 sequence (DNA): TGTGCCAGCAGCATCGACAGGGGGTTTTATCAGCCCCAGCATTTT.

The chain recombines TRBV5-1 with TRBJ2-5, with no clear D. This CDR3 spans 13 amino acids. Looked up from germline, CDR1 is SGHRS and CDR2 is YFSETQ. The V and J ends lost 0 bases and 5 bases respectively, with 8 bases between them. The CDR3 sequence: CASSLVLGETQYF. The CDR3 bases are TGCGCCAGCAGCTTGGTTCTCGGGGAGACCCAGTACTTC.

The chain combines TRBV7-2 with TRBJ2-2, with 10 positions matching TRBD1. The CDR3 is made up of 15 amino acids. Trimming cost V 3 bases and J 6 bases; bases outside gene matches: 4. Germline assignment: CDR1 SGHTA and CDR2 FQGNSA. The CDR3 spells CASSFLTGGPGELFF. CDR3 DNA: TGTGCCAGCAGCTTCTTGACAGGGGGCCCCGGGGAGCTGTTTTTT.

V and J are TRBV7-9 and TRBJ1-2, with 7 bases fitting TRBD1. Germline-derived CDR1 and CDR2 are SEHNR and FQNEAQ (reference sequence). This CDR3 has 13 amino acids. V shed 6 bases and J 2 bases; nucleotides not matched to a gene: 3. This chain's CDR3 is CASRKGGNYGYTF. The CDR3, as DNA: TGTGCCAGCAGAAAAGGGGGCAACTATGGCTACACCTTC.

The V and J genes are TRBV25-1 and TRBJ2-7, with 9 nucleotides matching TRBD1. The V segment lost 7 bases and the J segment 0 bases; nucleotides outside the gene matches: 16. Germline V gene lookup returns CDR1 MGHDK and CDR2 SYGVNS. The CDR3 has 18 residues. The CDR3 coding sequence is TGTGCCAGCACTCCCTCTACCGGGACAGGGAAAAACTCCTACGAGCAGTACTTC. Its protein product is CASTPSTGTGKNSYEQYF.

The gene calls are TRBV11-2 and TRBJ1-1; 7 nucleotides agree with TRBD1. The CDR3 sequence is 15 residues long. CDR1 is SGHAT, CDR2 FQNNGV, per germline. V lost 5 bases, J lost 5 bases, and 11 bases stayed unmatched. This chain's CDR3 is CASSQVRGRRTEAFF. In DNA form, the CDR3 reads TGTGCCAGCAGCCAAGTAAGGGGGCGGAGGACTGAAGCTTTCTTT.

Comments on this clone: An end of the junction does not agree with germline; a read error may underlie this. V and J are TRBV5-1 and TRBJ1-2; no firm D call. CDR3 length: 14 amino acids. Germline loops: CDR1 SGHRS, CDR2 YFSETQ. CDR3 DNA sequence: TGCGCCAGCGGGCCCCCGGCGGGTAACCATGGCTACACCTTC. Translation: CASGPPAGNHGYTF.

The J gene is TRBJ2-2, the V gene TRBV12-5; D may be TRBD2 (6 bases). CDR1 and CDR2 (germline): LGHNT, FRNRAP. V was shortened by 8 bases and J by 6 bases, with 13 bases between the two germline ends. This CDR3 spans 13 amino acids. In DNA, the CDR3 is TGTGCTAGTCTTAAATGGGGGGCCGGGGAGCTGTTTTTT. Translation: CASLKWGAGELFF. The variable domain in full, with the rest retrieved from reference TRBV12-5 and TRBJ2-2, is DARVTQTPRHKVTEMGQEVTMRCQPILGHNTVFWYRQTMMQGLELLAYFRNRAPLDDSGMPKDRFSAEMPDATLATLKIQPSEPRDSAVYFCASLKWGAGELFFGEGSRLTVL.

This sequence joins TRBV28 and TRBJ1-1; D may be TRBD1 (6 bases). Germline CDR1 and CDR2: MDHEN and SYDVKM. CDR3 length: 13 amino acids. Trimming left V 2 bases short and J 8 bases short, with 12 bases between. The CDR3 here is CASSLGLQGEAFF. Written as DNA, the CDR3 is TGTGCCAGCAGTTTAGGACTCCAGGGGGAAGCTTTCTTT. The whole variable domain, remainder taken from reference TRBV28 and TRBJ1-1, is DVKVTQSSRYLVKRTGEKVFLECVQDMDHENMFWYRQDPGLGLRLIYFSYDVKMKEKGDIPEGYSVSREKKERFSLILESASTNQTSMYLCASSLGLQGEAFFGQGTRLTVV.

The V gene is TRBV25-1, the J gene TRBJ2-7; 10 bases map to TRBD1. CDR1 MGHDK and CDR2 SYGVNS come from the germline V gene. V gave up 0 bases and J gave up 0 bases; unmatched junction bases: 5. CDR3 length: 17 residues. CDR3 loop: CASSEYPGQGSSYEQYF. In DNA, the CDR3 is TGTGCCAGCAGTGAATACCCGGGACAGGGGTCCTCCTACGAGCAGTACTTC.

This CDR3 reads CASSTREGETEAFF. CDR3 bases: TGTGCCAGCAGCACCCGGGAGGGGGAGACTGAAGCTTTCTTT. The gene calls are TRBV7-2 and TRBJ1-1; TRBD1 is a possible D gene (6 bases). Between the trimmed V and J ends, which lost 5 bases and 5 bases, there was a span of 15 bases. Germline V gene lookup returns CDR1 SGHTA and CDR2 FQGNSA. The CDR3 is 14 residues long.

The rearrangement joins TRBV19 to TRBJ1-1, with 7 bases fitting TRBD1. The CDR3 loop spans 13 amino acids. V lost 10 bases to trimming and J lost 6 bases; unmatched junction nucleotides: 11. From germline, CDR1 is LNHDA and CDR2 SQIVND (reference sequence). The CDR3 protein is CATPLLTGPEAFF. CDR3 DNA: TGTGCCACGCCCCTGCTGACAGGGCCTGAAGCTTTCTTT.

The chain couples TRBV6-5 to TRBJ2-3, with a tentative D call TRBD1 (5 bases). Germline loops: CDR1 MNHEY, CDR2 SVGAGI. CDR3 size: 14 residues. V was cut by 2 bases and J by 2 bases, with 8 bases left in between. CDR3 sequence (DNA): TGTGCCAGCAGTTACGGGGCTCTCACAGATACGCAGTATTTT. Protein sequence: CASSYGALTDTQYF.

The CDR3 protein is CAISDRDRAVGELFF. CDR3 DNA sequence: TGTGCCATCAGCGACCGGGACAGGGCTGTCGGGGAGCTGTTTTTT. The chain has TRBV10-3 and TRBJ2-2, with 9 positions matching TRBD1. Germline V lookup: CDR1 ENHRY, CDR2 SYGVKD. The CDR3 totals 15 residues. V shed 6 bases, J shed 7 bases, and the junction held 9 bases outside the gene matches.

This CDR3 reads CASTRDRNQPQHF. The CDR3 coding sequence is TGTGCCAGCACCCGGGACAGAAATCAGCCCCAGCATTTT. The rearrangement links TRBV6-6 to TRBJ1-5, with 7 positions matching TRBD1. Germline trimming cut 7 bases from V and 4 bases from J; bases unmatched to any gene: 4. CDR3 length: 13 residues. In germline, CDR1 is MNHNY, CDR2 SVGAGI (reference sequence).